This is a list of T cell receptor beta chains from one sample in a study of blood T cell repertoires in COVID-19. TCRdb keeps only in-frame clones here, not all; method: immunoSEQ multiplex PCR. Of 310,000 or so clones listed, around 84% are singletons. Sequencing was carried out using PBMCs or T cells enriched from blood (not recorded which). These receptor sequences come from a woman aged 18-35 years who had recovered from COVID-19. Each CDR3 is given with its conserved first and last residue. Each record gives: V gene, J gene, CDR3 protein.

>TRBV12-3/TRBV12-4|TRBJ1-5
CASSLPGQPQHF
>TRBV2|TRBJ2-6
CAAGGPGANVLTF
>TRBV4-2|TRBJ2-4
CASSLSTGIAKNIQYF
>TRBV7-8|TRBJ1-3
CASSLDLNRGQGNTIYF
>TRBV30|TRBJ1-1
CAWSYRVMNTEAFF
>TRBV30|TRBJ1-2
CAWRSAGYGYTF
>TRBV3-1/TRBV3-2|TRBJ2-7
CASSQAGSYEQYF
>TRBV5-1|TRBJ1-4
CASSLQGRTTNEKLFF
>TRBV15|TRBJ1-6
CATSRNRGLGSPLHF
>TRBV6-5|TRBJ1-4
CASSYSGGETNEKLFF
>TRBV18|TRBJ1-2
CASSPEGGGYGYTF
>TRBV6-1|TRBJ1-2
CASSEGTQGGYGYTF
>TRBV28|TRBJ1-6
CASSLSTGMASPLHF
>TRBV4-1|TRBJ1-5
CASSLIGGGGNQPQHF
>TRBV5-1|TRBJ1-2
CASSAGTGLYYGYTF
>TRBV9|TRBJ2-5
CASTRGLEETQYF
>TRBV3-1/TRBV3-2|TRBJ2-1
CASSQGASYNEQFF
>TRBV2|TRBJ2-6
CASSGQGLLSGANVLTF
>TRBV18|TRBJ2-4
CASSPRIVGQGAENIQYF
>TRBV9|TRBJ2-2
CASSAISGSYGELFF
>TRBV4-1|TRBJ2-2
CASSQATSQGANTGELFF
>TRBV12-5|TRBJ2-1
CASGLRDSSYNEQFF
>TRBV3-1/TRBV3-2|TRBJ2-7
CASSQGLALDEQYF
>TRBV19|TRBJ1-4
CASSPSTGATNEKLFF
>TRBV2|TRBJ2-1
CASSDHKVPRNNEQFF
>TRBV5-6|TRBJ2-7
CASSFGRDYEQYF
>TRBV5-1|TRBJ2-7
CASSRGQDYEQYF
>TRBV5-1|TRBJ2-7
CASSFDGQGSLIEQYF
>TRBV2|TRBJ2-7
CASIGQASYEQYF
>TRBV6-1|TRBJ1-2
CASSEGPGNYGYTF
>TRBV27|TRBJ1-1
CASSLRTGQNTEAFF
>TRBV7-9|TRBJ1-3
CASRGGLRDTGNTIYF
>TRBV10-2|TRBJ1-2
CASRDRQGPGYGYTF
>TRBV27|TRBJ2-7
CASSLLAAFSYEQYF
>TRBV5-4|TRBJ2-7
CASSSSSYEQYF
>TRBV30|TRBJ2-5
CAWSVQGSQETQYF
>TRBV10-2|TRBJ2-1
CASNPSGNEQFF
>TRBV2|TRBJ1-5
CASSDWGGQPQHF
>TRBV30|TRBJ2-3
CAWSQGAGGTQYF
>TRBV12-3/TRBV12-4|TRBJ2-1
CASSPGLEQFF
>TRBV6-5|TRBJ1-6
CASSYTQTGAYSPLHF
>TRBV28|TRBJ1-1
CASSPPHFQGENTEAFF
>TRBV6-6|TRBJ2-3
CASRGAGVSTDTQYF
>TRBV7-9|TRBJ1-2
CASSLATGVGYTF
>TRBV2|TRBJ2-7
CASSLQGVPYEQYF
>TRBV6-1|TRBJ2-1
CASSEGNSGRENEQFF
>TRBV29-1|TRBJ2-2
CSVEVAGGLTGELFF
>TRBV20-1|TRBJ1-2
CSGGRGYGYTF
>TRBV27|TRBJ2-3
CASSLSIRLAVTDTQYF
>TRBV3-1/TRBV3-2|TRBJ1-1
CASSQVQGAEAFF
>TRBV5-1|TRBJ2-3
CASNPTGENGPDTQYF
>TRBV28|TRBJ2-1
CASSFVTSYEQFF
>TRBV18|TRBJ2-7
CASSKDRGYEQYF
>TRBV9|TRBJ2-5
CASSPQGWETQYF
>TRBV2|TRBJ2-2
CATKTSVAGELFF